This TCR beta chain was sequenced for a study of identical twins. A universal primer site was created by template switching, with the cDNA bearing unique molecular identifiers. TCRdb re-derived calls from the 5' RACE reads in MiXCR, one entry per CDR3 protein. The data show 500,000 or so distinct CDR3 sequences, 14% seen once. Germline values: CDR1 SNHLY, CDR2 FYNNEI. V lost 4 bases, J lost 5 bases, and 20 bases lay in between. The CDR3 consists of 17 residues. The same data also contributed to another study, on yellow fever vaccine responses in identical twins.

Sample: CD4+ T cells sorted from blood. This TCR derives from a young woman in good health. The chain combines TRBV2 with TRBJ1-4, with unresolved D. CDR3 sequence (DNA): TGTGCCAGCAGTGGGGCGGGGAAGGGTCAGATCAATGAAAAACTGTTTTTT. It translates to CASSGAGKGQINEKLFF. Using reference TRBV2 and TRBJ1-4 for the parts outside the CDR3, the full variable domain is EPEVTQTPSHQVTQMGQEVILRCVPISNHLYFYWYRQILGQKVEFLVSFYNNEISEKSEIFDDQFSVERPDGSNFTLKIRSTKLEDSAMYFCASSGAGKGQINEKLFFGSGTQLSVL.